One sample yielded the 27 T cell receptor beta chains listed below, sequenced in a study of blood T cell repertoires in COVID-19. Clones were sequenced by immunoSEQ multiplex PCR, and TCRdb holds only the in-frame ones, with some missing. The sample shows 350,000 or so clones, roughly 90% of them seen only once. Sequencing used peripheral blood. The receptors were sampled from a woman in her fifties or sixties with COVID-19, enrolled during active disease.

The V call is TRBV27, the J call TRBJ2-2, with D unclear. Germline lookup yields CDR1 MNHEY and CDR2 SMNVEV (reference sequence). V lost 6 bases and J lost 3, with 8 bases in between. The CDR3 extends over 13 amino acids. CDR3 nucleotide sequence: TGTGCCAGCAGCCTCTCTTACACCGGGGAGCTGTTTTTT. This translates into CASSLSYTGELFF.

The V call is TRBV19, the J call TRBJ1-5, with a weak D call TRBD1 (5 bases). Trimming removed 1 base from V and 7 bases from J, with 14 bases in between. The CDR3 is 15 amino acids. The germline CDR1 and CDR2 sequences are LNHDA and SQIVND (reference sequence). The CDR3 loop is CASSIVGHDNQPQHF. DNA of the CDR3: TGTGCCAGTAGTATAGTGGGGCACGACAACCAGCCCCAGCATTTT.

The rearrangement joins TRBV19 to TRBJ1-1; D is ambiguous. The CDR3 is 13 residues long. Trimming removed 7 bases from V and 0 bases from J, with 9 bases in between. The germline V gene has CDR1 LNHDA and CDR2 SQIVND (reference sequence). The CDR3 loop reads CASNDILNTEAFF. CDR3 sequence (DNA): TGTGCCAGTAACGACATTTTGAACACTGAAGCTTTCTTT. Full variable domain (missing parts from reference TRBV19 and TRBJ1-1): DGGITQSPKYLFRKEGQNVTLSCEQNLNHDAMYWYRQDPGQGLRLIYYSQIVNDFQKGDIAEGYSVSREKKESFPLTVTSAQKNPTAFYLCASNDILNTEAFFGQGTRLTVV.

CDR3 coding DNA: TGCAGCGCGCTAACAGGGGCTTGGGGATACGAGCAGTACTTC. As protein: CSALTGAWGYEQYF. The chain carries TRBV29-1 and TRBJ2-7, with 7 bases fitting TRBD1. Germline V CDR1 and CDR2: SQVTM, ANQGSEA. The CDR3 sequence is 14 residues long. Trimming at V came to 7 bases and at J to 4 bases, leaving 13 bases not matched to a gene.

The rearrangement links TRBV6-2 or TRBV6-3 to TRBJ2-3; 12 bases are a match to TRBD2. This CDR3 region has 20 residues. CDR1 and CDR2 from the germline V gene are MNHEY and SVGEGT. The V and J ends lost 5 bases and 4 bases, in that order; junction bases with no gene match: 19. CDR3 in amino acids: CASSTYFLAGGPKVSDTQYF. CDR3 coding DNA: TGTGCCAGCAGTACGTACTTCCTAGCGGGGGGGCCGAAAGTGTCAGATACGCAGTATTTT.

V and J are TRBV28 and TRBJ1-3; 7 bases are shared with TRBD1. Per germline, CDR1 MDHEN and CDR2 SYDVKM. The CDR3 runs 17 residues. V shed 2 bases and J 0 bases; nucleotides not matched to a gene: 7. CDR3: CASSLGLSGGSGNTIYF. DNA of the CDR3: TGTGCCAGCAGTTTAGGTCTATCAGGGGGCTCTGGAAACACCATATATTTT.

The genes are TRBV5-6 and TRBJ1-3; D not certain. The V end lost 0 bases, the J end lost 4 bases, and 17 bases lay between the germline ends. The CDR3 loop spans 17 amino acids. Germline V gene data show CDR1 as SGHDT and CDR2 as YYEEEE. CDR3 protein: CASSLDRGELGGNTIYF. DNA for the CDR3: TGTGCCAGCAGCTTGGATCGGGGAGAACTTGGCGGAAACACCATATATTTT.

The sample holds a few counts of this clone. The chain joins TRBV4-1 to TRBJ1-1; D is ambiguous. Germline values: CDR1 MGHRA, CDR2 YSYEKL. This CDR3 contains 16 residues. V was shortened by 0 bases and J by 1 base, with 12 bases between the two germline ends. The CDR3 DNA reads as TGCGCCAGCAGCCAAGATCTGGGCCTTAGGAACACTGAAGCTTTCTTT. Its translation: CASSQDLGLRNTEAFF.

CDR3 region: CASSESDKTYGYTF. DNA of the CDR3: TGTGCCAGCAGTGAATCAGACAAGACCTATGGCTACACCTTC. V gene TRBV2 combines with J gene TRBJ1-2; D remains unclear. V was cut by 2 bases and J by 4 bases, with 11 bases left in between. CDR1 and CDR2 from the germline V gene are SNHLY and FYNNEI. This CDR3 spans 14 amino acids.

The chain carries TRBV5-4 and TRBJ1-1, with TRBD1 matching over 10 bases. Trimming took 3 bases from V and 4 from J; bases not matched to a gene: 3. The V gene's germline CDR1 is SGHNT and CDR2 YYREEE (reference sequence). The CDR3 extends over 14 amino acids. The CDR3 is CASSWDRGSTEAFF. For the CDR3, the DNA is TGTGCCAGCAGCTGGGACAGGGGTAGCACTGAAGCTTTCTTT.

The V gene is TRBV19, the J gene TRBJ1-5, with unresolved D. This CDR3 has 13 amino acids. V was shortened by 8 bases and J by 4 bases, with 12 bases between the two germline ends. CDR1 LNHDA and CDR2 SQIVND come from the germline V gene (reference sequence). DNA for the CDR3: TGTGCCAGTTGCCAGAATTATAATCAGCCCCAGCATTTT. The encoded protein is CASCQNYNQPQHF. Using reference TRBV19 and TRBJ1-5 for the parts outside the CDR3, the full variable domain is DGGITQSPKYLFRKEGQNVTLSCEQNLNHDAMYWYRQDPGQGLRLIYYSQIVNDFQKGDIAEGYSVSREKKESFPLTVTSAQKNPTAFYLCASCQNYNQPQHFGDGTRLSIL.

The CDR3 bases are TGTGCCAGCAGCTCATTCTGGGGTAGGGGGCCCAATCAGCCCCAGCATTTT. It is translated as CASSSFWGRGPNQPQHF. The chain carries TRBV5-8 and TRBJ1-5; 7 bases are shared with TRBD1. V dropped 3 bases and J dropped 3; count of bases not matched to a gene: 12. This CDR3 is built from 17 residues. CDR1 is SGHTS and CDR2 is YDEGEE in the germline V gene.

In its sample, this clone was seen a few times. The same CDR3 can be traced to other DNA sequences in this sample. The chain carries TRBV13 and TRBJ1-2; D gene uncertain. CDR1 is PRHDT and CDR2 is FYEKMQ in the germline V gene (reference sequence). Trimming left V 4 bases short and J 2 bases short, with 5 bases between. The CDR3 covers 12 residues. This chain's CDR3 is CASSSFNYGYTF. The CDR3, as DNA: TGTGCCAGCAGCTCTTTCAACTATGGCTACACCTTC.

This chain connects TRBV16 to TRBJ1-4; D is unresolved. CDR3 length: 12 amino acids. Between the trimmed V and J ends, which lost 7 bases and 4 bases, there was a span of 7 bases. Germline loops: CDR1 KGHSY, CDR2 FQNENV. The CDR3 DNA reads TGTGCCAGCAACCGGGTTAATGAAAAACTGTTTTTT. This gives the protein CASNRVNEKLFF.

The gene calls are TRBV7-2 and TRBJ2-3, with 9 bases matching TRBD2. The CDR3 runs to 16 residues. With V trimmed by 2 bases and J by 1 base, 4 bases remained unmatched. Looked up from germline, CDR1 is SGHTA and CDR2 is FQGNSA. The CDR3 reads CASSLQRGDRTDTQYF. The CDR3 DNA is TGTGCCAGCAGCTTACAGCGGGGGGACCGCACAGATACGCAGTATTTT.

The V call is TRBV6-5, the J call TRBJ2-5, with D possibly TRBD1 on 5 matching bases. Trimming cost V 2 bases and J 5 bases, with 12 bases left between them. Germline V gene lookup returns CDR1 MNHEY and CDR2 SVGAGI. CDR3 length equals 14 residues. The CDR3 DNA sequence: TGTGCCAGCAGTTACGAGGCAGGGCGGGAGACCCAGTACTTC. Translated: CASSYEAGRETQYF.

This clone appeared a single time. The chain couples TRBV5-1 to TRBJ2-3; 10 bases match TRBD2. This CDR3 spans 16 amino acids. Germline V gives CDR1 SGHRS, CDR2 YFSETQ. V shed 3 bases and J 5 bases; nucleotides not matched to a gene: 9. The chain's CDR3 is CASSSESGGAQDTQYF. The CDR3 nucleotides are TGCGCCAGCAGCTCCGAGAGCGGGGGGGCGCAAGATACGCAGTATTTT.

The rearrangement links TRBV6-2 or TRBV6-3 to TRBJ1-5; D is undetermined. Trimming stripped 4 bases from V and 1 base from J, with 14 bases between. Per germline, CDR1 MNHEY and CDR2 SVGEGT. The CDR3 is made up of 16 amino acids. For the CDR3, the DNA is TGTGCCAGCAGTTTCGTCGGGCGGGAGAGCAATCAGCCCCAGCATTTT. It codes for CASSFVGRESNQPQHF.

The chain is built from TRBV28 and TRBJ1-6, with TRBD1 identical over 7 bases. This CDR3 is built from 13 residues. CDR1 and CDR2 from the germline V gene are MDHEN and SYDVKM. Trimming at V came to 9 bases and at J to 3 bases, leaving 2 bases not matched to a gene. CDR3 sequence: CASWDSYNSPLHF. CDR3 DNA: TGTGCCAGTTGGGACAGCTATAATTCACCCCTCCACTTT.

The V gene is TRBV6-2 or TRBV6-3, the J gene TRBJ2-3; D possibly corresponds to TRBD2 (6 bases). The CDR3 is 14 residues long. Trimming cost V 6 bases and J 5 bases, with 15 bases left between them. The germline V gene has CDR1 MNHEY and CDR2 SVGEGT. CDR3 sequence: CASSGGLLKDTQYF. CDR3 nucleotide sequence: TGTGCCAGCAGCGGTGGACTATTAAAAGATACGCAGTATTTT.

This clone was found once. The V and J genes are TRBV5-1 and TRBJ2-4; 10 bases are a match to TRBD2. Germline V lookup: CDR1 SGHRS, CDR2 YFSETQ. The V gene end was trimmed by 4 bases and the J gene end by 5 bases; junction bases not matched to a gene: 6. This CDR3 has 15 residues. CDR3: CASSLTGTSENIQYF. The DNA of the CDR3 is TGCGCCAGCAGCCTAACCGGGACTAGCGAAAACATTCAGTACTTC.

In DNA, the CDR3 is TGTGCCAGCAGCTTGGTGTCTATCAATTCACCCCTCCACTTT. Translated, it gives CASSLVSINSPLHF. This chain uses TRBV5-5 with TRBJ1-6; unclear D gene. Germline CDR1 reads SGHKS; CDR2 reads YYEKEE (reference sequence). The CDR3 contains 14 residues. The ends were cut back, 0 bases at V and 7 bases at J, with 8 bases in the middle.

The chain carries TRBV5-1 and TRBJ2-1, with 9 bases matching TRBD2. V was pared by 4 bases and J by 5 bases, with 10 bases of the junction left unmatched. This CDR3 spans 16 amino acids. Germline lookup yields CDR1 SGHRS and CDR2 YFSETQ. For the CDR3, the DNA is TGCGCCAGCAGCCGGGGAGCGGGGGGACCGAACAATGAGCAGTTCTTC. This sequence encodes CASSRGAGGPNNEQFF.

V is TRBV5-1 and J is TRBJ2-2; no firm D call. V lost 0 bases and J lost 6, with 12 bases in between. CDR3 size: 15 residues. Germline V CDR1 and CDR2: SGHRS, YFSETQ. CDR3 region: CASSLVSHGSGELFF. In DNA form, the CDR3 reads TGCGCCAGCAGCTTGGTTAGCCATGGGTCCGGGGAGCTGTTTTTT.

This chain links TRBV28 with TRBJ2-7; 9 nucleotides agree with TRBD2. Germline lookup yields CDR1 MDHEN and CDR2 SYDVKM. V lost 4 bases and J lost 0; bases outside the gene matches: 7. The CDR3 contains 16 residues. The CDR3 DNA reads as TGTGCCAGCAGTTCGCGACTAGCGGAGCTCTCCTACGAGCAGTACTTC. Amino acids: CASSSRLAELSYEQYF. Full variable domain (missing parts from reference TRBV28 and TRBJ2-7): DVKVTQSSRYLVKRTGEKVFLECVQDMDHENMFWYRQDPGLGLRLIYFSYDVKMKEKGDIPEGYSVSREKKERFSLILESASTNQTSMYLCASSSRLAELSYEQYFGPGTRLTVT.

The CDR3: CASSQQGAEAFF. The CDR3 region has the DNA TGTGCCAGCTCACAGCAGGGCGCTGAAGCTTTCTTT. This chain uses TRBV18 with TRBJ1-1; possibly TRBD1 for D (5 bases). V dropped 4 bases and J dropped 6 bases, with 9 bases sitting between them. The CDR3 is made up of 12 amino acids. Looked up from germline, CDR1 is KGHSH and CDR2 is LQKENI.

The chain joins TRBV4-1 to TRBJ2-1; 9 bases agree with TRBD2. CDR1 is MGHRA, CDR2 YSYEKL, per germline. Germline trimming cut 4 bases from V and 0 bases from J; bases unmatched to any gene: 10. The CDR3 consists of 18 residues. The CDR3: CASSLLGGGAGSYNEQFF. Written as DNA, the CDR3 is TGCGCCAGCAGCCTCCTTGGCGGGGGGGCTGGCTCCTACAATGAGCAGTTCTTC.